The 30 T cell receptor beta chains in this list originate from one sample, sequenced in a study of OX40 agonist ivuxolimab in advanced cancers. Clones were read by immunoSEQ multiplex PCR, and TCRdb kept only the in-frame ones, dropping some. The sample holds around 49,000 clones; more than 80% are singletons and the top ten take over 12%. This specimen consisted of CD4+ or CD8+ T cells sorted from blood, obtained in a trial of the OX40 agonist ivuxolimab. The receptor set was obtained from an adult with an advanced solid tumor such as melanoma, head and neck, liver or kidney cancer.

For the CDR3, the DNA is TGTGCCGGGGGGGACTACAGCGGGGAGCTGTTTTTT. This gives the protein CAGGDYSGELFF. The J gene is TRBJ2-2, the V gene TRBV28, with TRBD2 matching 7 bases. The CDR3 contains 12 residues. Trimming at V came to 11 bases and at J to 7 bases, leaving 7 bases not matched to a gene. Per germline, CDR1 MDHEN and CDR2 SYDVKM.

This chain connects TRBV9 to TRBJ2-1; tentatively, D is TRBD2 (5 bases). Trimming cost V 4 bases and J 5 bases, with 13 bases left between them. CDR1 and CDR2 from the germline V gene are SGDLS and YYNGEE. The CDR3 runs to 14 residues. CDR3 residues: CASSPMEADNEQFF. The CDR3 DNA sequence: TGTGCCAGCAGCCCTATGGAGGCCGACAATGAGCAGTTCTTC.

This clone was seen a few times. This sequence joins TRBV10-3 and TRBJ2-3, with TRBD1 matching 8 bases. The CDR3 totals 16 residues. V dropped 6 bases and J dropped 2; count of bases not matched to a gene: 10. Germline V gives CDR1 ENHRY, CDR2 SYGVKD. Written as DNA, the CDR3 is TGTGCCATCAGGGCCGACAGGGGCCCCCCCACAGATACGCAGTATTTT. Encoded protein: CAIRADRGPPTDTQYF.

This clone appeared a few times. V usage is TRBV6-5 and J usage is TRBJ2-1; the match to TRBD2 covers 7 bases. Germline V lookup: CDR1 MNHEY, CDR2 SVGAGI. The ends lost 2 bases at V and 7 bases at J; junction bases unmatched: 2. There are 13 residues in the CDR3. CDR3 nucleotide sequence: TGTGCCAGCAGTTACGAGCGGGGTAATGAGCAGTTCTTC. Protein sequence: CASSYERGNEQFF.

The CDR3, as DNA: TGTGCCAGCAGCGCTGGATGGGGGCGCGGAGAGACCCAGTACTTC. Translation gives CASSAGWGRGETQYF. This chain uses TRBV6-5 with TRBJ2-5, with D perhaps TRBD1 (6 bases). Trimming removed 6 bases from V and 4 bases from J, with 18 bases in between. The CDR3 length is 15 residues. Germline CDR1 is MNHEY and CDR2 is SVGAGI.

This chain uses TRBV10-3 with TRBJ2-2, with a weak D call TRBD1 (5 bases). The CDR3 runs to 16 residues. The ends were cut back, 2 bases at V and 4 bases at J, with 14 bases in the middle. Germline values: CDR1 ENHRY, CDR2 SYGVKD. The CDR3 region has the DNA TGTGCCATCAGTGAGCCGAACTTAAGGGGCACCGGGGAGCTGTTTTTT. Translated: CAISEPNLRGTGELFF.

This chain joins TRBV11-2 and TRBJ2-3; 8 positions agree with TRBD2. The germline V gene encodes CDR1 SGHAT and CDR2 FQNNGV. There are 16 residues in the CDR3. Trimming removed 4 bases from V and 6 bases from J; junction bases left unmatched: 12. The chain's CDR3 is CASSSTGGDLTDTQYF. CDR3 DNA: TGTGCCAGCAGCTCCACGGGAGGGGATCTGACGGATACGCAGTATTTT.

In its sample, this clone was seen a few times. This chain links TRBV19 with TRBJ2-7; D is uncertain. Trimming pared 3 bases from V and 5 bases from J, leaving 5 bases between. Germline V gene sequence: CDR1 LNHDA, CDR2 SQIVND (reference sequence). The CDR3 loop spans 11 amino acids. CDR3 DNA: TGTGCCAGTAGTATGAGCCACGAGCAGTACTTC. This sequence encodes CASSMSHEQYF.

The gene calls are TRBV27 and TRBJ2-3; D gene unclear. V was clipped by 5 bases and J by 1 base, with 10 bases between them. The CDR3 is 14 amino acids. In germline, CDR1 is MNHEY, CDR2 SMNVEV (reference sequence). CDR3 in DNA: TGTGCCAGCAGTGACTTTTTCGGCACAGATACGCAGTATTTT. This encodes CASSDFFGTDTQYF.

The V gene is TRBV9, the J gene TRBJ2-3; D possibly uses TRBD1 or TRBD2 (5 bases each). The CDR3 totals 16 residues. Germline lookup yields CDR1 SGDLS and CDR2 YYNGEE. Trimming removed 1 base from V and 3 bases from J, with 15 bases in between. This chain's CDR3 is CASSVYGGTGTDTQYF. In nucleotides, the CDR3 is TGTGCCAGCAGCGTATATGGGGGTACGGGTACAGATACGCAGTATTTT. Full variable domain (outside the CDR3, taken from reference TRBV9 and TRBJ2-3): DSGVTQTPKHLITATGQRVTLRCSPRSGDLSVYWYQQSLDQGLQFLIQYYNGEERAKGNILERFSAQQFPDLHSELNLSSLELGDSALYFCASSVYGGTGTDTQYFGPGTRLTVL.

The chain combines TRBV4-1 with TRBJ1-1; D uncertain. Germline V lookup: CDR1 MGHRA, CDR2 YSYEKL. This CDR3 is 13 amino acids long. V was cut by 4 bases and J by 11 bases, with 17 bases left in between. The CDR3 reads CASSPGLENGAFF. CDR3 nucleotide sequence: TGCGCCAGCAGCCCAGGCCTTGAAAATGGGGCTTTCTTT.

This clone was seen just once. The chain uses TRBV6-1 and TRBJ1-5, with D unclear. The V end lost 8 bases, the J end lost 6 bases, and 11 bases lay between the germline ends. This CDR3 has 12 amino acids. Germline V CDR1 and CDR2: MNHNS, SASEGT. The CDR3 region has the DNA TGTGCCAGCGGATCCCTCTCTCAGCCCCAGCATTTT. Amino acids: CASGSLSQPQHF.

This clone has only one observation. V gene TRBV9 combines with J gene TRBJ2-2, with a possible D match to TRBD1 (6 bases). This CDR3 contains 18 residues. Germline assignment: CDR1 SGDLS and CDR2 YYNGEE. The ends were cut back, 3 bases at V and 2 bases at J, with 20 bases in the middle. The CDR3 spells CASSAYIDPGANTGELFF. The CDR3, as DNA: TGTGCCAGCAGCGCCTACATCGACCCAGGGGCCAACACCGGGGAGCTGTTTTTT. Drawing the rest from reference TRBV9 and TRBJ2-2, the complete variable domain is DSGVTQTPKHLITATGQRVTLRCSPRSGDLSVYWYQQSLDQGLQFLIQYYNGEERAKGNILERFSAQQFPDLHSELNLSSLELGDSALYFCASSAYIDPGANTGELFFGEGSRLTVL.

The V gene is TRBV27, the J gene TRBJ1-2; weak D call: TRBD1 (5 bases). Germline lookup yields CDR1 MNHEY and CDR2 SMNVEV (reference sequence). V was pared by 2 bases and J by 5 bases, with 12 bases between. This CDR3 has 14 amino acids. CDR3 DNA sequence: TGTGCCAGCAGTTTAGCCGGGGGGGTTTATGGCTACACCTTC. This codes for CASSLAGGVYGYTF.

Notes on this clone: Additional DNA sequences in this sample encode the identical CDR3. The gene calls are TRBV6-5 and TRBJ1-1, with D perhaps matching TRBD1 (5 bases). CDR1 MNHEY and CDR2 SVGAGI come from the germline V gene. Trimming stripped 2 bases from V and 4 bases from J, with 8 bases between. This CDR3 region has 13 residues. CDR3 sequence (DNA): TGTGCCAGCAGTTACGAAGGGACCACTGAAGCTTTCTTT. Protein product: CASSYEGTTEAFF.

This chain uses TRBV12-5 with TRBJ1-1; no clear D gene. Germline V gives CDR1 LGHNT, CDR2 FRNRAP. Trimming pared 1 base from V and 3 bases from J, leaving 6 bases between. CDR3 length: 13 amino acids. The CDR3 loop reads CASGLGKYTEAFF. The CDR3 bases are TGTGCTAGTGGTTTGGGCAAGTACACTGAAGCTTTCTTT.

The rearrangement uses TRBV7-8 and TRBJ2-5; D is ambiguous. V shed 7 bases and J shed 4 bases, with 22 bases lying between them. The CDR3 runs to 16 residues. Germline V gene sequence: CDR1 SGHVS, CDR2 FQNEAQ. CDR3: CASTSQTLGYRETQYF. The CDR3 DNA is TGTGCCAGCACCTCCCAAACATTGGGGTACCGAGAGACCCAGTACTTC.

V usage is TRBV2 and J usage is TRBJ1-2; tentative D call: TRBD1 (6 bases). The germline V gene encodes CDR1 SNHLY and CDR2 FYNNEI. The CDR3 has 15 residues. The germline V and J ends were trimmed by 4 bases and 4 bases, with 16 bases remaining between them. The CDR3 coding sequence is TGTGCCAGCAGTGTTACAGGGACCTCGGCCTATGGCTACACCTTC. Its translation: CASSVTGTSAYGYTF. The full variable domain, rest sourced from reference TRBV2 and TRBJ1-2, is EPEVTQTPSHQVTQMGQEVILRCVPISNHLYFYWYRQILGQKVEFLVSFYNNEISEKSEIFDDQFSVERPDGSNFTLKIRSTKLEDSAMYFCASSVTGTSAYGYTFGSGTRLTVV.

This chain connects TRBV9 to TRBJ2-7; 11 bases fit TRBD1. The CDR3 runs to 17 residues. Germline V gives CDR1 SGDLS, CDR2 YYNGEE. J lost 6 bases, V lost 3 bases, and 14 bases had no gene match. This chain's CDR3 is CASSGGQGATGFSEQYF. The CDR3 DNA is TGTGCCAGCAGCGGCGGACAGGGGGCGACCGGGTTCTCCGAGCAGTACTTC.

The chain has TRBV11-2 and TRBJ1-3, with D unresolved. V lost 1 base, J lost 5 bases, and 3 bases lay in between. The CDR3 has 12 amino acids. Germline assignment: CDR1 SGHAT and CDR2 FQNNGV. CDR3 region: CASSLVRNTIYF. The DNA for the CDR3 is TGTGCCAGCAGCTTAGTCCGAAACACCATATATTTT.

J is TRBJ2-5 and V is TRBV4-1; D remains ambiguous. V was pared by 0 bases and J by 5 bases, with 13 bases between. Germline CDR1 MGHRA, CDR2 YSYEKL. The CDR3 runs to 15 residues. CDR3 nucleotide sequence: TGCGCCAGCAGCCAAGAGCCTCGGGCAACGGAGACCCAGTACTTC. This gives the protein CASSQEPRATETQYF.

The chain has TRBV11-2 and TRBJ2-7; D is uncertain. Between the trimmed V and J ends, which lost 1 base and 4 bases, there was a span of 14 bases. CDR1 is SGHAT, CDR2 FQNNGV, per germline. The CDR3 loop spans 15 amino acids. The CDR3 here is CASSLGLGAAYEQYF. CDR3 coding DNA: TGTGCCAGCAGCTTAGGTCTAGGCGCGGCGTACGAGCAGTACTTC.

This clone has only one observation. The chain is built from TRBV27 and TRBJ1-5; 9 bases fit TRBD1. The CDR3 covers 14 residues. J lost 5 bases, V lost 6 bases, and 5 bases had no gene match. CDR1 MNHEY and CDR2 SMNVEV come from the germline V gene (reference sequence). The CDR3 DNA follows: TGTGCCAGCAGCGCCGGGACAGGGTATCAGCCCCAGCATTTT. This codes for CASSAGTGYQPQHF.

The chain combines TRBV15 with TRBJ2-7; the match to TRBD1 covers 7 bases. This CDR3 contains 15 residues. J gave up 3 bases and V 1 base, and 6 bases lay outside the gene matches. Per the germline V gene, CDR1 is LNHNV and CDR2 is YYDKDF (reference sequence). Written as DNA, the CDR3 is TGTGCCACCAGCAGAGGATCAGGGGGTATCTACGAGCAGTACTTC. The encoded protein is CATSRGSGGIYEQYF.

This chain joins TRBV28 and TRBJ1-5; unclear D gene. CDR3 size: 16 residues. V was clipped by 2 bases and J by 1 base, with 12 bases between them. Germline V gene sequence: CDR1 MDHEN, CDR2 SYDVKM. The DNA of the CDR3 is TGTGCCAGCAGTTTAGATAGCTACTCAAGCAATCAGCCCCAGCATTTT. Its protein is CASSLDSYSSNQPQHF.

The CDR3 nucleotides read TGTGCCAGCAGCCTTGTAGCGGGAGCCGGATACAATGAGCAGTTCTTC. Protein product: CASSLVAGAGYNEQFF. The chain combines TRBV11-2 with TRBJ2-1, with 9 bases fitting TRBD2. CDR3 length equals 16 residues. Per the germline V gene, CDR1 is SGHAT and CDR2 is FQNNGV. Germline trimming cut 5 bases from V and 4 bases from J; bases unmatched to any gene: 9.

The chain employs TRBV4-2 and TRBJ1-1; 8 bases align to TRBD1. Per the germline V gene, CDR1 is LGHNA and CDR2 is YNFKEQ. The junction had 6 bases not matched to a gene; V was cut back by 1 base and J by 8 bases. This CDR3 is 14 amino acids long. The CDR3 DNA sequence: TGTGCCAGCAGCCAAGGGACAGGGACCGTCGAAGCTTTCTTT. This sequence encodes CASSQGTGTVEAFF.

The V and J genes are TRBV4-3 and TRBJ1-1, with D perhaps TRBD1 (6 bases). Trimming removed 4 bases at V and 1 base at J, with 10 bases between. The CDR3 sequence is 14 residues long. The germline V gene encodes CDR1 LGHNA and CDR2 YSLEER. This CDR3 reads CASSPSTGNTEAFF. CDR3 bases: TGCGCCAGCAGCCCCTCGACAGGGAACACTGAAGCTTTCTTT.

The chain joins TRBV5-4 to TRBJ2-7, with D tentatively TRBD2 (5 bases). Germline V gene sequence: CDR1 SGHNT, CDR2 YYREEE (reference sequence). This CDR3 has 14 amino acids. V dropped 3 bases and J dropped 3 bases, with 13 bases sitting between them. CDR3 coding DNA: TGTGCCAGCAGCTCTCGGGATCAAAGCTACGAGCAGTACTTC. This translates into CASSSRDQSYEQYF.

The CDR3 nucleotides read TGTGCCAGTAGTATATCCGGGGGTGGCACTGAAGCTTTCTTT. As protein: CASSISGGGTEAFF. The chain carries TRBV19 and TRBJ1-1; possible D gene TRBD1, 5 bases. The CDR3 consists of 14 residues. Trimming removed 2 bases at V and 4 bases at J, with 11 bases between. Germline CDR1 and CDR2: LNHDA and SQIVND (reference sequence).